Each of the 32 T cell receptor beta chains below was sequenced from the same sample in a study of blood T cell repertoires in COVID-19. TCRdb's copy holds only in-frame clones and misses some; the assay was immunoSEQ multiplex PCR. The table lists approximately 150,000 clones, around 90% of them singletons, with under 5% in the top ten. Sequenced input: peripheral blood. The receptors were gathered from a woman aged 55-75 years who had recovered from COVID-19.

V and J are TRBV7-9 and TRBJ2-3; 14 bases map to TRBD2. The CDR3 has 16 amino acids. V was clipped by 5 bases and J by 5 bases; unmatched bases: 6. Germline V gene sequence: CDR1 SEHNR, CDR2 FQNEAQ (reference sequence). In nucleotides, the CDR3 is TGTGCCAGCAGCATAGGACTAGCGGGGGGAGGAGATACGCAGTATTTT. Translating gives CASSIGLAGGGDTQYF.

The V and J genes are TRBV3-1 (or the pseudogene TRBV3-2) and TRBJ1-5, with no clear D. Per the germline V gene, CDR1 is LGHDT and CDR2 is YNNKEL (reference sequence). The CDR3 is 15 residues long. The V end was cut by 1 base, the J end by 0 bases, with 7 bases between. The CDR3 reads CASSQGRDSNQPQHF. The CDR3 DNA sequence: TGTGCCAGCAGCCAAGGGCGGGATAGCAATCAGCCCCAGCATTTT.

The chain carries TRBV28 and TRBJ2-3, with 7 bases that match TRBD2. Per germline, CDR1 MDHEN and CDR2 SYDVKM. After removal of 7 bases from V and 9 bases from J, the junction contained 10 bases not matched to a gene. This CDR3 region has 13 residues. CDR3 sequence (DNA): TGTGCCAGCAACGGGCCCCCGGGAGGCACGCAGTATTTT. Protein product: CASNGPPGGTQYF.

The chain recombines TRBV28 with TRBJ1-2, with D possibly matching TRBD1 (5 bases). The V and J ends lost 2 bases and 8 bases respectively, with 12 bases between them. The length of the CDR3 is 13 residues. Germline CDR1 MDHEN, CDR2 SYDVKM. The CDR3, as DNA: TGTGCCAGCAGTTTAGGGACTGATCTAGGCTACACCTTC. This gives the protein CASSLGTDLGYTF.

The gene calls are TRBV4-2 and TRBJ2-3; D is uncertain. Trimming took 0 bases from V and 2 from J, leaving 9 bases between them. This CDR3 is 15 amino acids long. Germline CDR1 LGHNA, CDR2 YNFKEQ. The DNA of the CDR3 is TGTGCCAGCAGCCAAGATGGCTACTACACAGATACGCAGTATTTT. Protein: CASSQDGYYTDTQYF.

CDR3 DNA: TGCGCCAGCAGTGATCCAGGAAACTCAAAACCTTTTTTT. Translation: CASSDPGNSKPFF. This chain connects TRBV10-2 to TRBJ1-4; no firm D call. Per germline, CDR1 WSHSY and CDR2 SAAADI. The CDR3 loop spans 13 amino acids. The ends were cut back, 3 bases at V and 17 bases at J, with 19 bases in the middle.

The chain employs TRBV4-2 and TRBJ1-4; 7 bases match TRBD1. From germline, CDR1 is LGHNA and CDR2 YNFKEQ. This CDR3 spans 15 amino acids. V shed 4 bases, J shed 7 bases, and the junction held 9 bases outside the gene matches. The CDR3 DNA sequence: TGTGCCAGCAGCCCGGGACCCAACAGGGGTGAAAAACTGTTTTTT. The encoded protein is CASSPGPNRGEKLFF.

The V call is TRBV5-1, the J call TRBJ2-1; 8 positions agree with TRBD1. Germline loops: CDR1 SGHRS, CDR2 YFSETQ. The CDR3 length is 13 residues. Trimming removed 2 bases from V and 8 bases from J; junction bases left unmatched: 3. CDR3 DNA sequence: TGCGCCAGCAGCTTTCAGGGGGCTGATGAGCAGTTCTTC. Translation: CASSFQGADEQFF.

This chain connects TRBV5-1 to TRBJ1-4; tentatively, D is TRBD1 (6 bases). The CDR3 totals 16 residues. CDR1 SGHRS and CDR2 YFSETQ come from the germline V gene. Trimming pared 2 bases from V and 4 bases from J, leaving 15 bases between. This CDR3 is CASSFSGAGGNEKLFF. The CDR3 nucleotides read TGCGCCAGCAGCTTCTCGGGGGCGGGAGGTAATGAAAAACTGTTTTTT.

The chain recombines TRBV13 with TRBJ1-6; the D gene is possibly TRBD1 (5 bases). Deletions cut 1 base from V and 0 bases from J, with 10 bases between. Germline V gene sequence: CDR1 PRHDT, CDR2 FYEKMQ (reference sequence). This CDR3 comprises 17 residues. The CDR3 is CASSLVRGSSYNSPLHF. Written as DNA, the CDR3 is TGTGCCAGCAGCTTAGTAAGGGGAAGCTCCTATAATTCACCCCTCCACTTT.

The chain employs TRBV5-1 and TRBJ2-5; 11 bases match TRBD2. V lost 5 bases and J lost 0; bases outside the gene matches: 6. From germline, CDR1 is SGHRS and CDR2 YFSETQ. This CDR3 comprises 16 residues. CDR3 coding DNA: TGCGCCAGCAGGGCTAGCGGGGGGACGTACCAAGAGACCCAGTACTTC. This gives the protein CASRASGGTYQETQYF.

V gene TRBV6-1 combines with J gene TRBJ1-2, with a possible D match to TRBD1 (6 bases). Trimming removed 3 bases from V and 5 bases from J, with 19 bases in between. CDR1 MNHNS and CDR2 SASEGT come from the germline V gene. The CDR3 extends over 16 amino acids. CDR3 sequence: CASSEEIMGANYGYTF. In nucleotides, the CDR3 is TGTGCCAGCAGTGAGGAGATTATGGGGGCAAATTATGGCTACACCTTC.

The CDR3 loop is CASTLEAAISYEQYF. In DNA form, the CDR3 reads TGTGCCAGCACCCTGGAGGCAGCCATCTCCTACGAGCAGTACTTC. The J gene is TRBJ2-7, the V gene TRBV2, with D maybe TRBD2 (5 bases). Germline V gene sequence: CDR1 SNHLY, CDR2 FYNNEI. The V gene lost 7 bases and the J gene lost 0 bases, with 16 bases spanning the gap. The CDR3 sequence is 15 residues long.

The CDR3 here is CASSTRGTYQPQHF. In DNA, the CDR3 is TGTGCCAGCAGCACCCGGGGTACCTATCAGCCCCAGCATTTT. V is TRBV6-1 and J is TRBJ1-5; D is ambiguous. CDR3 length: 14 residues. The V and J ends lost 6 bases and 5 bases respectively, with 14 bases between them. Germline lookup yields CDR1 MNHNS and CDR2 SASEGT.

Here the CDR3 reads CASSIGAVSETQYF. The CDR3, as DNA: TGTGCCAGTAGTATTGGTGCAGTTTCAGAGACCCAGTACTTC. The chain uses TRBV19 and TRBJ2-5; D gene unclear. Germline lookup yields CDR1 LNHDA and CDR2 SQIVND (reference sequence). Trimming shortened V by 3 bases and J by 4 bases, and 12 bases separated the two germline ends. This CDR3 spans 14 amino acids.

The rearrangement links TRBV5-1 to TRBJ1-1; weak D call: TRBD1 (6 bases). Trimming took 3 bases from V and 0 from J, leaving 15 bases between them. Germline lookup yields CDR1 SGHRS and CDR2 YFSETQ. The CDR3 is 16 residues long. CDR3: CASSSVGGRLNTEAFF. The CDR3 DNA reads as TGCGCCAGCAGCTCTGTCGGGGGGCGGCTGAACACTGAAGCTTTCTTT.

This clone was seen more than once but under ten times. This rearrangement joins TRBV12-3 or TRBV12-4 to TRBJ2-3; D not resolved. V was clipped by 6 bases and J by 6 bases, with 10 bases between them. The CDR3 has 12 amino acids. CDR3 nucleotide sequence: TGTGCCAGCAGCCCTCGTGGCGATACGCAGTATTTT. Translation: CASSPRGDTQYF.

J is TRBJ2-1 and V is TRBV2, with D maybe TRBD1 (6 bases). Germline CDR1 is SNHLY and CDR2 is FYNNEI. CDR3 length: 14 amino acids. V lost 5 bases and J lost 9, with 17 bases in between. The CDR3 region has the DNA TGTGCCAGCAGTTATACCACAGGGACCGGTGAGCAGTTCTTC. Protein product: CASSYTTGTGEQFF.

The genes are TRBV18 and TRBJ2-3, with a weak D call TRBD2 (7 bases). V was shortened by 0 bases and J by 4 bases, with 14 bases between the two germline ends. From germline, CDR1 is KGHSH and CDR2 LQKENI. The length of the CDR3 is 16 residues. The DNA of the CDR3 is TGTGCCAGCTCACCACCTTTGGGGGGGCAGGCAGATACGCAGTATTTT. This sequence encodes CASSPPLGGQADTQYF.

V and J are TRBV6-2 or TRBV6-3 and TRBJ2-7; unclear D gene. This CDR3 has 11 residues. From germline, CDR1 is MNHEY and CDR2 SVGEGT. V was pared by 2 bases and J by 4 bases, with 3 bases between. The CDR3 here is CASSYQYEQYF. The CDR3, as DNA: TGTGCCAGCAGTTACCAATACGAGCAGTACTTC.

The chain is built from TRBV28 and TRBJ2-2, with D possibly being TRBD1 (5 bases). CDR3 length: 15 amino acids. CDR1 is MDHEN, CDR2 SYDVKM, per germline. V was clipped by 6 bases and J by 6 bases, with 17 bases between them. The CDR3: CASRESGSPAGELFF. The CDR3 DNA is TGTGCCAGCAGGGAATCAGGGTCGCCGGCCGGGGAGCTGTTTTTT.

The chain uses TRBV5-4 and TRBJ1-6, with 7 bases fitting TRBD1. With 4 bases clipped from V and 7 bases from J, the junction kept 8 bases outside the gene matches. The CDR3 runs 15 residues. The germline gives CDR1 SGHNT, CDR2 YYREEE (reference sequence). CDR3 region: CASSVDRDLNSPLHF. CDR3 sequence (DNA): TGTGCCAGCAGCGTTGACAGGGATCTGAATTCACCCCTCCACTTT.

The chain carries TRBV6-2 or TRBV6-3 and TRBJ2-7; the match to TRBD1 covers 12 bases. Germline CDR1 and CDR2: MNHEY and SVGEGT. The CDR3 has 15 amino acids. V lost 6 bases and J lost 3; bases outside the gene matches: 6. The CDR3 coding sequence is TGTGCCAGCAGCCCCGGGACAGGGGGCGTCTACGAGCAGTACTTC. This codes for CASSPGTGGVYEQYF.

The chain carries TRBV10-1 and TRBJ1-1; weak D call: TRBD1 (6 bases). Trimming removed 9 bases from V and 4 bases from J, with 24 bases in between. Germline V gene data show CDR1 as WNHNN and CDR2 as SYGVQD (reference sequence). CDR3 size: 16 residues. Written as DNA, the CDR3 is TGCGCCAGGATGTCTGTACAGGGAAACTGGGGCACTGAAGCTTTCTTT. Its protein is CARMSVQGNWGTEAFF.

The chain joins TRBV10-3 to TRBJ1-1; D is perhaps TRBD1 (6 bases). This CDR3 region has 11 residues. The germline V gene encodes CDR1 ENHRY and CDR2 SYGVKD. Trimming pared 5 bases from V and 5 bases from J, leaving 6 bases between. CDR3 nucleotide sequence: TGTGCCATCAGTCAGGGGACTGAAGCTTTCTTT. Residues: CAISQGTEAFF.

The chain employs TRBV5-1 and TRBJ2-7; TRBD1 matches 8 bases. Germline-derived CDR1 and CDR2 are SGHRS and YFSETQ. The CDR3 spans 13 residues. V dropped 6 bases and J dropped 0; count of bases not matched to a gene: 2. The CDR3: CASMTGDSYEQYF. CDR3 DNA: TGCGCCAGCATGACAGGGGACTCCTACGAGCAGTACTTC.

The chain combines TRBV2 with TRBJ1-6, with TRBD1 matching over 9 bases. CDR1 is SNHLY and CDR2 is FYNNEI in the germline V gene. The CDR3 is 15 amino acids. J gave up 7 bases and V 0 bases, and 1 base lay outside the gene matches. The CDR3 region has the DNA TGTGCCAGCAGTGAAGCCGGGACAGGGAATTCACCCCTCCACTTT. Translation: CASSEAGTGNSPLHF.

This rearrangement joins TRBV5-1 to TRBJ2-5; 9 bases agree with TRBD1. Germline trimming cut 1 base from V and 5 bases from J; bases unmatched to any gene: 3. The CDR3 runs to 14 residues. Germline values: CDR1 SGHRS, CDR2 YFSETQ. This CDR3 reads CASSLSGQGETQYF. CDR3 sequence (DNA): TGCGCCAGCAGCTTGTCGGGACAGGGTGAGACCCAGTACTTC.

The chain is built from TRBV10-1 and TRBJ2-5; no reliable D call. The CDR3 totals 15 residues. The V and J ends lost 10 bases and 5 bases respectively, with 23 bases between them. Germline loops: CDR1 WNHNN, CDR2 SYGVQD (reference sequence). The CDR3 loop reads CAIPIRPSLGETQYF. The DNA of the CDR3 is TGCGCCATCCCTATCAGGCCCTCTCTTGGGGAGACCCAGTACTTC.

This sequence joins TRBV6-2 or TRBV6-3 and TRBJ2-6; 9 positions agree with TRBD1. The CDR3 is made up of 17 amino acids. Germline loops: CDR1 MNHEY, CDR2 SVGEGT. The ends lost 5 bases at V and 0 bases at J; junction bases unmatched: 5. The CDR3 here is CASSPDRGDSGANVLTF. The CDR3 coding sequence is TGTGCCAGCAGTCCAGACAGGGGGGACTCTGGGGCCAACGTCCTGACTTTC.

CDR3: CASSAGQGVSISPLHF. The DNA for the CDR3 is TGTGCCAGCAGCGCGGGACAGGGAGTCTCGATTTCACCCCTCCACTTT. This chain connects TRBV5-4 to TRBJ1-6; 9 bases map to TRBD1. Germline CDR1 SGHNT, CDR2 YYREEE (reference sequence). This CDR3 has 16 amino acids. J lost 9 bases, V lost 4 bases, and 11 bases had no gene match.

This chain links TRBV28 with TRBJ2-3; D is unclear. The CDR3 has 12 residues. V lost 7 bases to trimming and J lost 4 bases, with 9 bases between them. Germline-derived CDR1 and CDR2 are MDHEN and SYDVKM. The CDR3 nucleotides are TGTGCCAGCACCCCGGAGTCAGATACGCAGTATTTT. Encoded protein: CASTPESDTQYF. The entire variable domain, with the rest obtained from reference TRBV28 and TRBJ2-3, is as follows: DVKVTQSSRYLVKRTGEKVFLECVQDMDHENMFWYRQDPGLGLRLIYFSYDVKMKEKGDIPEGYSVSREKKERFSLILESASTNQTSMYLCASTPESDTQYFGPGTRLTVL.